The present TCR beta chain was sequenced within a study of human T cells and chemical hapten exposure (dated by TCRdb to the early 2020s). Concerning the study at large: For sensitization, 2% DPC in acetone was applied to a roughly 2 cm by roughly 2 cm area of upper inner arm skin. Patients additionally received weekly therapeutic DPC doses to the scalp throughout the roughly 24-week study period. Patch testing was done on the upper back using Finn chambers containing 0.01% DPC, and results were scored after 6 days according to International Contact Dermatitis Research Group standards. The mostly female patient cohort included alopecia areata with under or over 50% scalp involvement, alopecia totalis and alopecia universalis. Libraries were pooled for sequencing, and variation in per-sample TCR yields was attributed mainly to small differences in library volumes within the pool. Peripheral blood TCR repertoire changes were tracked in vivo in alopecia patients during primary and secondary sensitization to the hapten diphenylcyclopropenone (DPC). Patient blood was sampled pre-sensitization (week 0) and at 2, 6 and about 24 weeks after DPC sensitization. Blood for TCR sequencing was provided by twenty-nine alopecia patients at one to four time points (pre-sensitization, 2, 6 and 24 weeks). From each blood RNA sample, both TCR alpha and TCR beta chains were sequenced.

The CDR3, from cysteine to phenylalanine, totals 15 residues. Only the CDR3 part of the read is kept: 45 bases, read in frame from the first base. As encoded in the germline V gene, CDR1 is MNHGY while CDR2 is SAAAGT. The V and J ends are trimmed by 5 bases and 2 bases, leaving 10 bases between them. What this sample's time point label stands for: pre-sensitization, week 0. Per the publication, the treatment or condition label means: therapeutic diphenylcyclopropenone sensitization with weekly scalp DPC. Total RNA was isolated from unfractionated whole blood collected in Tempus Blood RNA tubes. At every patch-test visit, the blood draw took place before the patch test was put on. To be eligible, patients had to be aged 18 to 70, diagnosed with alopecia and judged suitable for DPC therapy, while pregnant patients were excluded. The study at large found these results: A positive correlation was found between the number of PT1 expanded TCRs and patch test score, with significance reached at thresholds 8, 16 and 32 but not 4. Significantly more large CDR3 similarity clusters were formed by expanded TCRs than by pre-sensitization or healthy control sets, consistent with antigen-driven responses. After repeated subsampling, the strength of the expansion versus patch-test correlation and the threshold at which it became significant changed. DPC sensitization did not change how many TCRs were above 1 in 1000 frequency, and no evidence was found of alterations in global repertoire structure. Because all patients had alopecia, a presumed autoimmune disease, the immune response of the patients might differ from that of healthy individuals.

This clonotype was observed many times. Its antigen remains undetermined. Per-base qualities were not stored, and no clone one base away is much larger. Preparation of the library involved RACE. Sequencing instrument: NextSeq 500. During library preparation, unique molecular identifiers were attached to individual cDNA molecules so that TCRs could be counted in a quantitative, reproducible way. The original methods were these. A median of around 96,000 TCRs per sample was observed, with a range of 23,224 to 690,600. The Decombinator software suite was used to annotate V, J and CDR3 in the TCR reads. For PS versus PT1 abundance plots, all samples were subsampled to the same number of TCRs (28,000). Expanded TCRs were defined as absent before sensitization and observed at least eight times at the 2-week time point. Through fastp at Q25 and MiXCR, TCRdb rebuilt clones from the public reads, retaining in-frame beta chains. Rows with one shared CDR3 protein collapse into an entry with the most common genes and DNA. Clone size and V and J calls follow TCRdb, not the original study. The sample table holds tens of thousands of distinct CDR3 sequences, of which roughly 10% were seen once. The ten largest clones add up to 8.5% to 10% of the sample.

This receptor was identified in a woman aged 30 to 39 with alopecia areata. Some clones in this sample may be carry-over from other donors' samples. The sample consisted of whole blood, taken in connection with sensitization to the hapten diphenylcyclopropenone (DPC). The rearranged segments are TRBV6-8 and TRBJ2-6; the D segment cannot be called with confidence. CDR3 protein: CASSGNSPGANVLTF. Read as DNA, the sequence is TGTGCCAGCAGTGGAAATTCCCCTGGGGCCAACGTCCTGACTTTC.